The 5 T cell receptor beta chains reported below all come from one sample, sequenced in a study of cytomegalovirus exposure and HLA in healthy donors. 60 Vbeta and 13 Jbeta primers were used in PCR. The table came from immunoSEQ multiplex PCR; TCRdb's copy has only in-frame clones and leaves some out. The sample shows some 200,000 clones, approximately 84% of them seen only once. The sample taken for sequencing was PBMCs. These receptor sequences come from a female donor in good health and CMV-seronegative.

The chain recombines TRBV10-3 with TRBJ2-7; D is possibly TRBD2 (5 bases). V gave up 0 bases and J gave up 4 bases, with 19 bases separating them. Germline V lookup: CDR1 ENHRY, CDR2 SYGVKD. This CDR3 is 17 amino acids long. In DNA form, the CDR3 reads TGTGCCATCAGTGAGTCGACCCGTTCGGGAAAGTCATACGAGCAGTACTTC. Protein product: CAISESTRSGKSYEQYF.

This rearrangement joins TRBV2 to TRBJ1-1; 10 nucleotides match TRBD1. Germline values: CDR1 SNHLY, CDR2 FYNNEI. CDR3 length: 11 residues. V lost 8 bases, J lost 10 bases, and 4 bases stayed unmatched. CDR3 amino acids: CASGGTGVAFF. The CDR3, as DNA: TGTGCCAGCGGGGGGACAGGGGTAGCTTTCTTT.

This clone was observed a single time. V and J are TRBV29-1 and TRBJ1-2; no clear D. Germline V gene data show CDR1 as SQVTM and CDR2 as ANQGSEA. V shed 2 bases and J shed 0 bases, with 7 bases lying between them. The CDR3 spans 13 residues. The CDR3 region has the DNA TGCAGCGTTGAAAGCGGGGCTAACTATGGCTACACCTTC. Translating it yields CSVESGANYGYTF.

The chain joins TRBV9 to TRBJ1-1; 7 nucleotides agree with TRBD1. V shed 4 bases and J 2 bases; nucleotides not matched to a gene: 14. Germline CDR1 SGDLS, CDR2 YYNGEE. The CDR3 runs 17 residues. The CDR3 is CASSPPGTGVRNTEAFF. The CDR3, as DNA: TGTGCCAGCAGCCCACCTGGTACAGGGGTGCGAAACACTGAAGCTTTCTTT.

The chain joins TRBV5-1 to TRBJ2-1, with 11 nucleotides matching TRBD1. J gave up 8 bases and V 7 bases, and 11 bases lay outside the gene matches. Germline CDR1 is SGHRS and CDR2 is YFSETQ. The CDR3 sequence is 15 residues long. The CDR3 here is CASGRGQGAGDEQFF. CDR3 DNA: TGCGCCAGCGGACGCGGACAGGGGGCCGGGGATGAGCAGTTCTTC.